The 22 T cell receptor beta chains listed next were all sequenced from one sample in a study of siplizumab effects on memory and regulatory T cells. The method was immunoSEQ multiplex PCR; TCRdb's version includes in-frame clones alone and lacks a portion of them. The sample holds about 94,000 clones, 94% seen once. The sample comprised non-Treg CD4+ T cells sorted from blood. The receptors come from a human donor in good health.

The CDR3 sequence is CASSLSGGLQYF. The CDR3 DNA is TGTGCCAGCAGCTTGAGCGGGGGGCTGCAGTATTTT. The chain has TRBV7-9 and TRBJ2-3, with 9 nucleotides matching TRBD2. Germline CDR1 and CDR2: SEHNR and FQNEAQ (reference sequence). CDR3 length equals 12 residues. V was clipped by 3 bases and J by 11 bases; unmatched bases: 3.

The CDR3 nucleotides are TGTGCCTGGACCTTCGCCCTGCCCTACACTGAAGCTTTCTTT. It yields the protein CAWTFALPYTEAFF. The chain employs TRBV30 and TRBJ1-1; unclear D gene. V gave up 4 bases and J gave up 3 bases, with 15 bases separating them. Germline V gene data show CDR1 as GTSNPN and CDR2 as SVGIG (reference sequence). The CDR3 spans 14 residues.

This clone was seen just once. This chain connects TRBV6-1 to TRBJ1-5; a weak D match, TRBD1 (6 bases). From germline, CDR1 is MNHNS and CDR2 SASEGT. The CDR3 is made up of 13 amino acids. V lost 3 bases, J lost 7 bases, and 10 bases lay in between. The CDR3 is CASSDGGPQPQHF. For the CDR3, the DNA is TGTGCCAGCAGTGACGGGGGGCCCCAGCCCCAGCATTTT.

The J gene is TRBJ2-1, the V gene TRBV15, with 8 bases identical to TRBD2. From germline, CDR1 is LNHNV and CDR2 YYDKDF (reference sequence). CDR3 length: 15 residues. The V and J ends lost 6 bases and 1 base, in that order; junction bases with no gene match: 5. For the CDR3, the DNA is TGTGCCACCAGATTCGAGCGGGGGTCCTACAATGAGCAGTTCTTC. The encoded protein is CATRFERGSYNEQFF.

V and J are TRBV5-8 and TRBJ2-7; D gene uncertain. The germline CDR1 and CDR2 sequences are SGHTS and YDEGEE. V was clipped by 4 bases and J by 3 bases, with 20 bases between them. CDR3 size: 16 residues. The CDR3 nucleotides read TGTGCCAGCAGCCCCGAGTCAGGCCGGCGGTACTACGAGCAGTACTTC. Protein sequence: CASSPESGRRYYEQYF.

This rearrangement joins TRBV27 to TRBJ2-6; possible D gene TRBD2, 6 bases. Per germline, CDR1 MNHEY and CDR2 SMNVEV (reference sequence). This CDR3 region has 20 residues. V lost 1 base and J lost 0, with 19 bases in between. The CDR3 sequence: CASSLWGSGNKFSGANVLTF. CDR3 bases: TGTGCCAGCAGTTTATGGGGTAGCGGCAATAAATTCTCTGGGGCCAACGTCCTGACTTTC.

The J gene is TRBJ2-3, the V gene TRBV10-3, with D uncertain. V lost 0 bases and J 1 base, leaving 5 bases between the germline ends. There are 14 residues in the CDR3. Germline V CDR1 and CDR2: ENHRY, SYGVKD. CDR3 protein: CAISESRGTDTQYF. Written as DNA, the CDR3 is TGTGCCATCAGTGAGTCAAGGGGCACAGATACGCAGTATTTT.

The gene calls are TRBV6-1 and TRBJ2-2; tentatively, D is TRBD2 (6 bases). CDR1 is MNHNS and CDR2 is SASEGT in the germline V gene. There are 13 residues in the CDR3. V shed 8 bases and J shed 7 bases, with 14 bases lying between them. CDR3 sequence (DNA): TGTGCCAGCTCCCTATTGGGGGGCGGGGAGCTGTTTTTT. As protein: CASSLLGGGELFF.

The V call is TRBV4-1, the J call TRBJ2-7; 9 bases map to TRBD2. J was trimmed by 7 bases and V by 3 bases; bases with no gene match: 10. CDR3 length: 15 residues. CDR1 is MGHRA, CDR2 YSYEKL, per germline. Here the CDR3 reads CASSQLGGGAWEQYF. In DNA, the CDR3 is TGCGCCAGCAGCCAGCTTGGCGGGGGGGCGTGGGAGCAGTACTTC.

The chain employs TRBV6-4 and TRBJ2-3; tentative D call: TRBD2 (5 bases). CDR3 size: 17 residues. The germline gives CDR1 MRHNA, CDR2 SNTAGT. V was cut by 4 bases and J by 2 bases, with 19 bases left in between. Written as DNA, the CDR3 is TGTGCCAGCAGTGGGGAGCGTTTTAGTCCCCACACAGATACGCAGTATTTT. Its protein is CASSGERFSPHTDTQYF.

V gene TRBV7-2 combines with J gene TRBJ2-1; 10 bases fit TRBD2. The CDR3 is 15 residues long. The trim removed 5 bases at V and 4 bases at J, leaving 5 bases unmatched. Looked up from germline, CDR1 is SGHTA and CDR2 is FQGNSA. The CDR3 sequence is CASSKAGGPYNEQFF. The CDR3 DNA reads as TGTGCCAGCAGCAAAGCGGGAGGGCCTTACAATGAGCAGTTCTTC.

V usage is TRBV29-1 and J usage is TRBJ2-4; 12 nucleotides agree with TRBD2. With V trimmed by 6 bases and J by 7 bases, 7 bases remained unmatched. CDR1 SQVTM and CDR2 ANQGSEA come from the germline V gene. This CDR3 is built from 14 residues. CDR3 nucleotides: TGCAGCGTAGGACTAGCGGGGCAATTGAACATTCAGTACTTC. This sequence encodes CSVGLAGQLNIQYF.

The chain recombines TRBV6-6 with TRBJ2-3; D uncertain. This CDR3 has 15 residues. Germline loops: CDR1 MNHNY, CDR2 SVGAGI (reference sequence). Between the trimmed V and J ends, which lost 5 bases and 1 base, there was a span of 13 bases. CDR3 in amino acids: CASSDTFGGTDTQYF. CDR3 DNA: TGTGCCAGCAGTGACACCTTCGGAGGCACAGATACGCAGTATTTT.

The rearrangement joins TRBV20-1 to TRBJ2-7, with D uncertain. The CDR3 is 11 amino acids. Germline V gene data show CDR1 as DFQATT and CDR2 as SNEGSKA (reference sequence). V gave up 1 base and J gave up 2 bases, with 3 bases separating them. This chain's CDR3 is CSARGTYEQYF. For the CDR3, the DNA is TGCAGTGCTAGAGGTACCTACGAGCAGTACTTC.

The chain combines TRBV6-5 with TRBJ2-7; D is unclear. This CDR3 is built from 12 residues. The germline CDR1 and CDR2 sequences are MNHEY and SVGAGI. Deletions cut 5 bases from V and 6 bases from J, with 11 bases between. The CDR3 here is CASSTVVPEQYF. As DNA, the CDR3 is TGTGCCAGCAGTACTGTGGTTCCCGAGCAGTACTTC.

The V call is TRBV19, the J call TRBJ1-6; 7 bases align to TRBD1. Germline V lookup: CDR1 LNHDA, CDR2 SQIVND (reference sequence). V shed 3 bases, J shed 14 bases, and the junction held 16 bases outside the gene matches. CDR3 length: 16 residues. CDR3 nucleotides: TGTGCCAGTAGTATGCAGGGGGGTACTACCCCGCACACCCTCCACTTT. This encodes CASSMQGGTTPHTLHF.

This chain uses TRBV7-2 with TRBJ2-1; D gene unclear. The V and J ends lost 6 bases and 4 bases respectively, with 7 bases between them. Germline lookup yields CDR1 SGHTA and CDR2 FQGNSA. The CDR3 contains 12 residues. This CDR3 is CASSPIYNEQFF. CDR3 nucleotides: TGTGCCAGCAGTCCTATTTACAATGAGCAGTTCTTC. The full variable domain, rest sourced from reference TRBV7-2 and TRBJ2-1, is GAGVSQSPSNKVTEKGKDVELRCDPISGHTALYWYRQSLGQGLEFLIYFQGNSAPDKSGLPSDRFSAERTGGSVSTLTIQRTQQEDSAVYLCASSPIYNEQFFGPGTRLTVL.

This clone was seen a single time. The chain uses TRBV7-2 and TRBJ2-7; the D gene could be TRBD1 or TRBD2 (6 bases each). In germline, CDR1 is SGHTA, CDR2 FQGNSA. V lost 4 bases and J lost 6, with 19 bases in between. This CDR3 contains 15 residues. CDR3 in amino acids: CASSSTGVGGSEQYF. The CDR3 region has the DNA TGTGCCAGCAGCTCCACCGGGGTCGGGGGCTCCGAGCAGTACTTC.

The rearrangement joins TRBV2 to TRBJ2-7; unclear D gene. V gave up 10 bases and J gave up 7 bases, with 14 bases separating them. Germline V gene sequence: CDR1 SNHLY, CDR2 FYNNEI. The CDR3 covers 11 residues. Here the CDR3 reads CAIYDTSEQYF. The CDR3 DNA follows: TGTGCCATTTACGACACGTCGGAGCAGTACTTC.

This sequence joins TRBV5-8 and TRBJ2-5; 15 nucleotides line up with TRBD2. V was pared by 4 bases and J by 5 bases, with 3 bases of the junction left unmatched. Germline lookup yields CDR1 SGHTS and CDR2 YDEGEE. The CDR3 has 15 amino acids. CDR3 amino acids: CASSRGTSGRETQYF. CDR3 DNA sequence: TGTGCCAGCAGCCGCGGGACTAGCGGGAGGGAGACCCAGTACTTC.

The chain combines TRBV5-5 with TRBJ1-5; TRBD1 is a possible D gene (5 bases). Looked up from germline, CDR1 is SGHKS and CDR2 is YYEKEE (reference sequence). CDR3 size: 14 residues. Trimming took off 4 bases at V and 7 bases at J, with 15 bases between the two ends. As DNA, the CDR3 is TGTGCCAGCAGCCGTGACAGCTACGGCCAGCCCCAGCATTTT. It encodes CASSRDSYGQPQHF.

The J gene is TRBJ1-4, the V gene TRBV5-4; D might be TRBD1 (6 bases). V was pared by 3 bases and J by 8 bases, with 11 bases between. This CDR3 has 13 amino acids. Germline values: CDR1 SGHNT, CDR2 YYREEE (reference sequence). CDR3 in amino acids: CASSYPGTEKLFF. For the CDR3, the DNA is TGTGCCAGCAGCTACCCTGGGACAGAAAAACTGTTTTTT.